A single sample is the source of the 10 T cell receptor beta chains below, sequenced in a study. TCRdb called the RT-PCR reads again in MiXCR, with one record for every CDR3 protein. The repertoire consists of more than 600,000 distinct CDR3 sequences, with 13% to 15% occurring once and the leading ten covering roughly 3.6%. Sequencing was done on a sample of memory CD4+ T cells from blood. The receptors were sampled from a female donor in good health, serving as a healthy control.

V gene TRBV11-3 combines with J gene TRBJ2-3; a weak D match, TRBD2 (5 bases). V was cut by 1 base and J by 3 bases, with 11 bases left in between. The CDR3 length is 15 residues. Germline V gene lookup returns CDR1 SGHNT and CDR2 YENEEA. The CDR3: CASSLGFAGTDTQYF. As DNA, the CDR3 is TGTGCCAGCAGCTTAGGATTTGCGGGTACAGATACGCAGTATTTT. The complete variable domain, with remaining parts taken from reference TRBV11-3 and TRBJ2-3, reads EAGVVQSPRYKIIEKKQPVAFWCNPISGHNTLYWYLQNLGQGPELLIRYENEEAVDDSQLPKDRFSAERLKGVDSTLKIQPAELGDSAVYLCASSLGFAGTDTQYFGPGTRLTVL.

J is TRBJ2-1 and V is TRBV30; 11 positions match TRBD2. V trimming: 5 bases; J trimming: 8 bases; junction bases outside the gene matches: 5. CDR3 length: 13 residues. Germline CDR1 and CDR2: GTSNPN and SVGIG (reference sequence). The CDR3 nucleotides are TGTGCCTGGTCTGGACTAGCGGGCGATGAGCAGTTCTTC. This codes for CAWSGLAGDEQFF. The full variable domain, with the rest looked up from reference TRBV30 and TRBJ2-1, is SQTIHQWPATLVQPVGSPLSLECTVEGTSNPNLYWYRQAAGRGLQLLFYSVGIGQISSEVPQNLSASRPQDRQFILSSKKLLLSDSGFYLCAWSGLAGDEQFFGPGTRLTVL.

V usage is TRBV11-2 and J usage is TRBJ2-5; D perhaps matches TRBD2 (6 bases). Trimming took 5 bases from V and 2 from J, leaving 15 bases between them. This CDR3 has 15 residues. Germline CDR1 reads SGHAT; CDR2 reads FQNNGV. CDR3 DNA sequence: TGTGCCAGCAGCCCAGGGTTGCGGGATCAAGAGACCCAGTACTTC. It translates to CASSPGLRDQETQYF.

This clonotype was recorded a few times. This chain links TRBV11-2 with TRBJ1-3, with TRBD1 as a possible D gene (5 bases). Trimming removed 5 bases at V and 0 bases at J, with 14 bases between. This CDR3 is built from 16 residues. Germline CDR1 and CDR2: SGHAT and FQNNGV. CDR3 loop: CASSDVWGSSGNTIYF. CDR3 bases: TGTGCCAGCAGCGACGTCTGGGGGAGCTCTGGAAACACCATATATTTT. Looking up the rest from reference TRBV11-2 and TRBJ1-3 gives the full variable domain: EAGVAQSPRYKIIEKRQSVAFWCNPISGHATLYWYQQILGQGPKLLIQFQNNGVVDDSQLPKDRFSAERLKGVDSTLKIQPAKLEDSAVYLCASSDVWGSSGNTIYFGEGSWLTVV.

Ten or more counts support this clonotype. J is TRBJ2-6 and V is TRBV7-2; D is perhaps TRBD1 or TRBD2 (6 bases each). With 0 bases removed from V and 4 bases from J, the gap between germline ends came to 10 bases. This CDR3 contains 16 residues. Germline V CDR1 and CDR2: SGHTA, FQGNSA. The CDR3 DNA sequence: TGTGCCAGCAGCTTAGCGAGGGGGAGGGGGGCCAACGTCCTGACTTTC. Translation gives CASSLARGRGANVLTF. Full variable domain (outside the CDR3, taken from reference TRBV7-2 and TRBJ2-6): GAGVSQSPSNKVTEKGKDVELRCDPISGHTALYWYRQSLGQGLEFLIYFQGNSAPDKSGLPSDRFSAERTGGSVSTLTIQRTQQEDSAVYLCASSLARGRGANVLTFGAGSRLTVL.

This clonotype was counted a few times. The chain uses TRBV20-1 and TRBJ1-4; 9 bases are a match to TRBD1. The V segment lost 0 bases and the J segment 7 bases; nucleotides outside the gene matches: 3. CDR1 is DFQATT and CDR2 is SNEGSKA in the germline V gene (reference sequence). The CDR3 consists of 14 residues. CDR3: CSARDRTGAEKLFF. The CDR3 bases are TGCAGTGCTAGAGACCGGACAGGGGCTGAAAAACTGTTTTTT.

The chain joins TRBV12-3 or TRBV12-4 to TRBJ2-5, with D possibly being TRBD2 (6 bases). The CDR3 extends over 14 amino acids. With 0 bases removed from V and 5 bases from J, the gap between germline ends came to 10 bases. Here the CDR3 reads CASSLAGGMETQYF. The CDR3 coding sequence is TGTGCCAGCAGTTTAGCGGGCGGGATGGAGACCCAGTACTTC.

This clonotype was counted ten times or more. V usage is TRBV15 and J usage is TRBJ2-7, with TRBD2 matching 8 bases. CDR1 and CDR2 from the germline V gene are LNHNV and YYDKDF (reference sequence). The CDR3 is made up of 15 amino acids. The trim removed 0 bases at V and 2 bases at J, leaving 3 bases unmatched. Written as DNA, the CDR3 is TGTGCCACCAGCAGAGAACTAGCGGATCCCTACGAGCAGTACTTC. Translating gives CATSRELADPYEQYF.

This clonotype has more than one count but fewer than ten. The CDR3 DNA is TGTGCCAGCAGTGACCCGACAGGGGAGGCGTCGCGCGGATCCCTCCACTTT. It translates to CASSDPTGEASRGSLHF. The chain recombines TRBV6-1 with TRBJ1-6; 8 bases line up with TRBD1. Germline CDR1 reads MNHNS; CDR2 reads SASEGT. The CDR3 contains 17 residues. V gave up 3 bases and J gave up 14 bases; unmatched junction bases: 18.

This clonotype was seen more than once but under ten times. The chain employs TRBV5-1 and TRBJ1-1; 8 nucleotides line up with TRBD1. CDR1 is SGHRS and CDR2 is YFSETQ in the germline V gene. The ends lost 7 bases at V and 1 base at J; junction bases unmatched: 6. CDR3 length: 14 amino acids. The CDR3: CASGQGVGNTEAFF. CDR3 DNA sequence: TGCGCCAGCGGACAGGGAGTAGGGAACACTGAAGCTTTCTTT.